Shown below are 12 T cell receptor beta chains from a single sample sequenced in a study of T cells in Graves' hyperthyroidism and ophthalmopathy. The source material, RNA transcripts, was used to amplify TCR beta CDR3 regions. The study used the HTBI primer set for a first-round RT-PCR of the TCR CDR3. TCRdb reprocessed the multiplex PCR reads with MiXCR, giving one entry per CDR3 protein. The sample lists 500,000 to 600,000 distinct CDR3 sequences, over 15% seen once, with under 20% in the top ten. Material for sequencing was blood. These receptors were collected from a woman aged 18-29 years with Graves' hyperthyroidism.

Worth noting for this clonotype: A read error is possible here, since a much larger clone lies one base away. This chain uses TRBV5-1 with TRBJ1-2; the D gene is possibly TRBD1 (6 bases). Germline V gives CDR1 SGHRS, CDR2 YFSETQ. The CDR3 sequence is 14 residues long. DNA of the CDR3: TGCGCCAGCAGCTTGTCGGACAGACCCTATGGCTACATCTTC. Protein: CASSLSDRPYGYIF. The full variable domain, in which reference TRBV5-1 and TRBJ1-2 provide the parts outside the CDR3, is KAGVTQTPRYLIKTRGQQVTLSCSPISGHRSVSWYQQTPGQGLQFLFEYFSETQRNKGNFPGRFSGRQFSNSRSEMNVSTLELGDSALYLCASSLSDRPYGYIFGSGTRLTVV.

The V and J genes are TRBV11-2 and TRBJ2-1; D not certain. This CDR3 is built from 11 residues. The germline V gene encodes CDR1 SGHAT and CDR2 FQNNGV. The ends were cut back, 6 bases at V and 7 bases at J, with 7 bases in the middle. The CDR3 is CASRLVNEQFF. The CDR3 DNA is TGTGCCAGCAGACTCGTTAATGAGCAGTTCTTC.

The chain is built from TRBV7-2 and TRBJ1-3, with TRBD1 matching over 7 bases. V was pared by 5 bases and J by 3 bases, with 4 bases of the junction left unmatched. Looked up from germline, CDR1 is SGHTA and CDR2 is FQGNSA. CDR3 length: 14 residues. CDR3 sequence reads: CASSPNRGGNTIYF. Written as DNA, the CDR3 is TGTGCCAGCAGCCCGAACAGGGGTGGAAACACCATATATTTT.

The genes are TRBV12-3 or TRBV12-4 and TRBJ2-5; 8 nucleotides align to TRBD2. V gave up 6 bases and J gave up 5 bases; unmatched junction bases: 11. This CDR3 contains 15 residues. CDR3 sequence (DNA): TGTGCCAGCAGCCTACACGGGGGGGCGGGGGAGACCCAGTACTTC. It codes for CASSLHGGAGETQYF.

This clonotype was found many times. The chain uses TRBV2 and TRBJ1-2; 7 bases fit TRBD1. J was trimmed by 2 bases and V by 9 bases; bases with no gene match: 9. This CDR3 is 14 amino acids long. CDR1 is SNHLY and CDR2 is FYNNEI in the germline V gene. The DNA for the CDR3 is TGTGCCAGTCGCCGGGACAGATCCAACTATGGCTACACCTTC. It codes for CASRRDRSNYGYTF.

Only a few counts were recorded for this clonotype. This chain joins TRBV2 and TRBJ2-5, with D perhaps matching TRBD1 (6 bases). In germline, CDR1 is SNHLY, CDR2 FYNNEI. The V end was cut by 2 bases, the J end by 3 bases, with 7 bases between. The CDR3 has 13 amino acids. DNA for the CDR3: TGTGCCAGCAGTGAAAACAGGGAAGAGACCCAGTACTTC. This translates into CASSENREETQYF. The entire variable domain, with the rest obtained from reference TRBV2 and TRBJ2-5, is as follows: EPEVTQTPSHQVTQMGQEVILRCVPISNHLYFYWYRQILGQKVEFLVSFYNNEISEKSEIFDDQFSVERPDGSNFTLKIRSTKLEDSAMYFCASSENREETQYFGPGTRLLVL.

V gene TRBV4-1 combines with J gene TRBJ2-7; maybe TRBD2 (5 bases). The end of the DNA is better explained by TRBJ2-1, so the J call may be wrong. The length of the CDR3 is 14 residues. The germline gives CDR1 MGHRA, CDR2 YSYEKL. CDR3 sequence reads: CASSPPRKRYEQFF. For the CDR3, the DNA is TGCGCCAGCAGCCCCCCGAGGAAGCGGTACGAGCAGTTCTTC.

This clonotype was recorded a few times. The chain uses TRBV29-1 and TRBJ2-1, with 9 positions matching TRBD1. The CDR3 runs 13 residues. V was pared by 7 bases and J by 7 bases, with 8 bases of the junction left unmatched. Per germline, CDR1 SQVTM and CDR2 ANQGSEA. CDR3 DNA: TGCAGCGCGGGACAGGGTGTCCGAAATGAGCAGTTCTTC. Translating it yields CSAGQGVRNEQFF.

The sample holds many counts of this clonotype. The chain combines TRBV6-2 or TRBV6-3 with TRBJ2-1, with TRBD2 matching over 10 bases. The junction had 4 bases not matched to a gene; V was cut back by 0 bases and J by 5 bases. Germline V gene sequence: CDR1 MNHEY, CDR2 SVGEGT. This CDR3 contains 16 residues. The CDR3 here is CASSYSLAGANNEQFF. CDR3 DNA: TGTGCCAGCAGTTACTCTCTAGCGGGGGCAAACAATGAGCAGTTCTTC.

There are a few counts of this clonotype. The chain employs TRBV19 and TRBJ2-2; possible D gene TRBD2, 6 bases. Per the germline V gene, CDR1 is LNHDA and CDR2 is SQIVND (reference sequence). The CDR3 has 14 residues. Trimming cost V 9 bases and J 3 bases, with 14 bases left between them. Here the CDR3 DNA reads TGTGCCAGCCGGGACTCCTTATACACCGGGGAGCTGTTTTTT. It codes for CASRDSLYTGELFF.

To note about this clonotype: This may be a read error, as it is one base from a much larger clone. The V and J genes are TRBV7-3 and TRBJ1-1; the D gene is possibly TRBD1 (6 bases). The length of the CDR3 is 16 residues. The V end was cut by 1 base, the J end by 4 bases, with 16 bases between. Germline V gene sequence: CDR1 SGHTA, CDR2 FQGTGA. CDR3 DNA sequence: TGTGCCAGCAGCTTAAAGGGGGGGCGGATGAGCACTGAAGCTTTCTTT. Its protein is CASSLKGGRMSTEAFF.

This clonotype was observed many times. J is TRBJ1-1 and V is TRBV12-3 or TRBV12-4, with 8 bases identical to TRBD1. The J segment lost 0 bases and the V segment lost 5 bases, leaving 5 bases of the junction unmatched. CDR3 length equals 15 residues. The CDR3 coding sequence is TGTGCCAGCAGTCTAACAGGGGGAGTGAACACTGAAGCTTTCTTT. It encodes CASSLTGGVNTEAFF.